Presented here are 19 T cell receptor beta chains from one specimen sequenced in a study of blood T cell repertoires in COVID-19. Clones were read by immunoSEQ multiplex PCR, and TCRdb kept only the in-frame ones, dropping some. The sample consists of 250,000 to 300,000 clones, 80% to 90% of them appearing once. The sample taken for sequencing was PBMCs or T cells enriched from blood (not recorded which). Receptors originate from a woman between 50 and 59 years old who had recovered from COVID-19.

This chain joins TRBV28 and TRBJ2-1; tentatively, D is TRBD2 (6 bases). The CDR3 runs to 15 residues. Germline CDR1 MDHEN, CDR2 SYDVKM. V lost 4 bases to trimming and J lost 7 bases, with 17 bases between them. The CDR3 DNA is TGTGCCAGCAGTTCCCTAGAAGGAGGGCGGAATGAGCAGTTCTTC. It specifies CASSSLEGGRNEQFF.

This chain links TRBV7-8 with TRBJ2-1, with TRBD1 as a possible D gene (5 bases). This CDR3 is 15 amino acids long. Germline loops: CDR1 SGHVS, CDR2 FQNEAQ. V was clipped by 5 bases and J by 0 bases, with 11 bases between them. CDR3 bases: TGTGCCAGCAGCCCGGACACGAGCTCCTACAATGAGCAGTTCTTC. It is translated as CASSPDTSSYNEQFF.

CDR3 bases: TGCAGCGTCAAAAAGAATAGCGGGAGGGAGACCCAGTACTTC. Protein sequence: CSVKKNSGRETQYF. The chain carries TRBV29-1 and TRBJ2-5; 10 nucleotides match TRBD2. V was pared by 6 bases and J by 5 bases, with 9 bases of the junction left unmatched. This CDR3 comprises 14 residues. Germline loops: CDR1 SQVTM, CDR2 ANQGSEA.

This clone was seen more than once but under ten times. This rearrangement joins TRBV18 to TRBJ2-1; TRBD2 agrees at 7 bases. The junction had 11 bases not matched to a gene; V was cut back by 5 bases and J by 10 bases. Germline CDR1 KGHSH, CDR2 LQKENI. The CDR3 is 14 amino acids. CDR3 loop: CASSYAGVGREQFF. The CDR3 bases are TGTGCCAGCTCATACGCGGGAGTGGGCCGGGAGCAGTTCTTC.

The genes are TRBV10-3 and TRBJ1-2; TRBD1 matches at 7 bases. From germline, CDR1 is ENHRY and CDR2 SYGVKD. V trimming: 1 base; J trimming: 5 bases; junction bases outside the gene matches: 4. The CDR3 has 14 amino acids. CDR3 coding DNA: TGTGCCATCAGTGAGTGGGGACAGCTTTATGGCTACACCTTC. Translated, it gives CAISEWGQLYGYTF.

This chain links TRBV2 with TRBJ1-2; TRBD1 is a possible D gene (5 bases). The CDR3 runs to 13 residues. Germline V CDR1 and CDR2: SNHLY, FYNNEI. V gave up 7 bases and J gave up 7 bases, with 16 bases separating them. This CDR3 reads CASTYGGVGGYTF. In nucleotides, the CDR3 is TGTGCCAGCACTTATGGAGGGGTTGGTGGCTACACCTTC.

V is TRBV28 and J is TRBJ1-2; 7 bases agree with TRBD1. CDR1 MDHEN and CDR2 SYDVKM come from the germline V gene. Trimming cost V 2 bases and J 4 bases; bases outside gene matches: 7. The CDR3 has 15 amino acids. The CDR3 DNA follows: TGTGCCAGCAGTTTAAAAATAGGGACAGTCTATGGCTACACCTTC. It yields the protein CASSLKIGTVYGYTF.

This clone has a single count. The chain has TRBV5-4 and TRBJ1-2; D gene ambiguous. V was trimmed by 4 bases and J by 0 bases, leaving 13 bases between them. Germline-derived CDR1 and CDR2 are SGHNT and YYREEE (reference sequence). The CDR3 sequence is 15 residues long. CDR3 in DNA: TGTGCCAGCAGCACCCCAGGAGGCGCTAACTATGGCTACACCTTC. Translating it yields CASSTPGGANYGYTF.

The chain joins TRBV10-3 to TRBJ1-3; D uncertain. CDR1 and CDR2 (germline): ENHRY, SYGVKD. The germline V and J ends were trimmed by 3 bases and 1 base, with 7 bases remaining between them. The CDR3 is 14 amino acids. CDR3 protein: CAISDGLSGNTIYF. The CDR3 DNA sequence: TGTGCCATCAGTGATGGACTTTCTGGAAACACCATATATTTT.

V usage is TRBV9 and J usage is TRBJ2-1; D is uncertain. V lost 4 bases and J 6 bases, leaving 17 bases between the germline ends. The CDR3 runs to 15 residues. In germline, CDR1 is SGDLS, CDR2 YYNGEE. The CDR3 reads CASSSPHPLVNEQFF. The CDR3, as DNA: TGTGCCAGCAGCTCCCCCCACCCACTTGTCAATGAGCAGTTCTTC.

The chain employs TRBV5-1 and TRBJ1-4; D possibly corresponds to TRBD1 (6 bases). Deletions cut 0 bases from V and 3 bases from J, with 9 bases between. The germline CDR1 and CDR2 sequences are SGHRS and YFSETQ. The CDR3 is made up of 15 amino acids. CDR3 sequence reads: CASSLVGGPNEKLFF. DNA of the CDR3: TGCGCCAGCAGCTTGGTGGGGGGGCCTAATGAAAAACTGTTTTTT. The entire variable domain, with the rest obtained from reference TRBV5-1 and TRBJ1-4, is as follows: KAGVTQTPRYLIKTRGQQVTLSCSPISGHRSVSWYQQTPGQGLQFLFEYFSETQRNKGNFPGRFSGRQFSNSRSEMNVSTLELGDSALYLCASSLVGGPNEKLFFGSGTQLSVL.

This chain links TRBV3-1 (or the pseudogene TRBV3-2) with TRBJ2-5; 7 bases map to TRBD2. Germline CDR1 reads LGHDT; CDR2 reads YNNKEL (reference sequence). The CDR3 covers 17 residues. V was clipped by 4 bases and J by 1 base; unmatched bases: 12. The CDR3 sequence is CASSPFWAGEGQETQYF. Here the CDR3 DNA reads TGTGCCAGCAGCCCGTTTTGGGCGGGAGAGGGCCAAGAGACCCAGTACTTC.

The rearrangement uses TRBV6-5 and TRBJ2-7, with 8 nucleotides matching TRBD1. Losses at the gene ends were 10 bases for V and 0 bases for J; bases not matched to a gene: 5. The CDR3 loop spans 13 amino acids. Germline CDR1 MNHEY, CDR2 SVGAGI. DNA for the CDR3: TGTGCCACAGGGACAGGTGACTCCTACGAGCAGTACTTC. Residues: CATGTGDSYEQYF.

The chain's CDR3 is CASSEQGTGEETQYF. CDR3 sequence (DNA): TGTGCCAGCAGTGAACAGGGAACAGGGGAAGAGACCCAGTACTTC. The V call is TRBV2, the J call TRBJ2-5; 7 positions match TRBD1. This CDR3 region has 15 residues. Germline V gives CDR1 SNHLY, CDR2 FYNNEI. Losses at the gene ends were 2 bases for V and 3 bases for J; bases not matched to a gene: 6.

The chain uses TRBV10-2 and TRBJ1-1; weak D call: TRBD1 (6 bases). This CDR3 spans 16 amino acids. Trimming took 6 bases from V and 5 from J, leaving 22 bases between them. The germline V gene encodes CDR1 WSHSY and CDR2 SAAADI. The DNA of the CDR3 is TGCGCCAGCAGGGGGATCCCGACAGGCTCGGGAACTGAAGCTTTCTTT. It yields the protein CASRGIPTGSGTEAFF.

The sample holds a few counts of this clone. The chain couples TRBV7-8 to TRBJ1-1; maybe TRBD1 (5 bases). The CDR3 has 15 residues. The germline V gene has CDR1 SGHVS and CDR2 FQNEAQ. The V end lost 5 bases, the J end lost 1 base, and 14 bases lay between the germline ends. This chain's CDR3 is CASSLMLTANTEAFF. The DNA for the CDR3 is TGTGCCAGCAGCCTGATGTTGACAGCGAACACTGAAGCTTTCTTT.

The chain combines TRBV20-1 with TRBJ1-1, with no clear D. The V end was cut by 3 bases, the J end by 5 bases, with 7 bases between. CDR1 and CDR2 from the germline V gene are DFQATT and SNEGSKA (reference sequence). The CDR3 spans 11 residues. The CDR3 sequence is CSARRDTEAFF. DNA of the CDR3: TGCAGTGCTAGGCGAGATACTGAAGCTTTCTTT.

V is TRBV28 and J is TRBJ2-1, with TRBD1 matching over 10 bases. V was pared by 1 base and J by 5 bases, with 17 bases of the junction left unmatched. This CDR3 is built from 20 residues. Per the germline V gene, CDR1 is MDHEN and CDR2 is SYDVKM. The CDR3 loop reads CASSLFAWWTGGEENNEQFF. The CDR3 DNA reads TGTGCCAGCAGTTTATTCGCCTGGTGGACAGGGGGGGAGGAAAACAATGAGCAGTTCTTC.

The CDR3 region has the DNA TGCGCCAGCAGCTTGGGGGCACAGGGCTACGAGCAGTACTTC. It is translated as CASSLGAQGYEQYF. The V and J genes are TRBV5-1 and TRBJ2-7, with a weak D call TRBD1 (6 bases). V was cut by 0 bases and J by 3 bases, with 10 bases left in between. The CDR3 runs 14 residues. CDR1 and CDR2 from the germline V gene are SGHRS and YFSETQ.